This T cell receptor beta chain appears in the sequencing data of a study of OX40 agonist ivuxolimab in advanced cancers. Clones were sequenced by immunoSEQ multiplex PCR, and TCRdb holds only the in-frame ones, with some missing. The data contain fewer than 85,000 clones, less than 85% of them seen just once; the ten biggest clones take up roughly 0.8%. Trimming took off 0 bases at V and 4 bases at J, with 7 bases between the two ends. The CDR3 extends over 13 amino acids. In germline, CDR1 is SGHNT, CDR2 YYREEE (reference sequence). This receptor was taken from an adult with an advanced solid tumor such as melanoma, head and neck, liver or kidney cancer. This specimen was CD4+ or CD8+ T cells sorted from blood, taken in a trial of the OX40 agonist ivuxolimab. The chain combines TRBV5-4 with TRBJ1-2; maybe TRBD1 (6 bases). CDR3 sequence reads: CASSLGGPYGYTF. The CDR3, as DNA: TGTGCCAGCAGCTTGGGGGGGCCCTATGGCTACACCTTC.